The following is a T cell receptor beta chain sequence with its context. As yet, its antigen is unknown. Only in-frame clones appear in the TCRdb table, and some are missing; sequencing was by immunoSEQ multiplex PCR. The sample yields 150,000 to 200,000 clones, more than 75% seen once. Per the germline V gene, CDR1 is LNHDA and CDR2 is SQIVND (reference sequence). V was clipped by 9 bases and J by 0 bases, with 17 bases between them. The CDR3 totals 15 residues. This sample is drawn from a study of T cell responses to AZD1222 COVID-19 vaccine. Broader study findings: Clonal diversity may have been underestimated, and the donors were mostly white British, with more females than males.

Specimen: peripheral blood, collected on day 0 of MenACWY control vaccination. The receptor was isolated from an adult in good health. V gene TRBV19 combines with J gene TRBJ1-2, with TRBD1 as a possible D gene (6 bases). The CDR3 region is CASSGGASSNYGYTF. CDR3 sequence (DNA): TGTGCCAGCTCGGGGGGGGCGTCTTCTAACTATGGCTACACCTTC. Full variable domain (missing parts from reference TRBV19 and TRBJ1-2): DGGITQSPKYLFRKEGQNVTLSCEQNLNHDAMYWYRQDPGQGLRLIYYSQIVNDFQKGDIAEGYSVSREKKESFPLTVTSAQKNPTAFYLCASSGGASSNYGYTFGSGTRLTVV.